This T cell receptor beta chain was observed in a study of T cell responses to AZD1222 COVID-19 vaccine. The J segment lost 3 bases and the V segment lost 6 bases, leaving 10 bases of the junction unmatched. Germline V gene data show CDR1 as MNHGY and CDR2 as SAAAGT. CDR3 length equals 16 residues. Findings of the study overall: Across spike, vaccine-associated CD4 TCRs were found, dominant at 160-218 and 743-854. Clonal diversity was possibly underestimated, and the donors were mostly white British, with more females. Nearly half of unique spike-specific TCRs reportedly avoided B.1.351 and B.1.1.7 mutated regions. Repertoire samples came only from after the peak T cell response.

The data were produced by immunoSEQ multiplex PCR, yet TCRdb's version contains in-frame clones alone and is incomplete. The top ten hold 3.5% to 5% of the sample, which has 130,000 to 150,000 clones, roughly four fifths seen once. Remarks on this clone: Its antigen is unidentified.

This clonotype originated in an adult in good health. Here the sequenced sample was peripheral blood, taken on day 0 of MenACWY control vaccination. This chain joins TRBV6-8 and TRBJ1-4, with 7 nucleotides matching TRBD1. The CDR3 DNA sequence: TGTGCCAGCAGCGTTACAGGGGAGAGATCTAATGAAAAACTGTTTTTT. It codes for CASSVTGERSNEKLFF.